The clone carrying this TCR beta chain was counted only a few times. TCRdb's copy holds only in-frame clones and misses some; the assay was immunoSEQ multiplex PCR. The table records approximately 220,000 clones, roughly four fifths of them present only once. This sample stems from a study of blood T cell repertoires in COVID-19. Someone with COVID-19 had been met by exposed participants within 2 weeks before study entry. The junction had 3 bases not matched to a gene; V was cut back by 4 bases and J by 9 bases. Germline CDR1 reads SGHDT; CDR2 reads YYEEEE. This CDR3 has 13 amino acids. Sample: PBMCs or T cells enriched from blood (not recorded which). This clonotype was obtained from a woman in her forties or fifties who had been exposed to COVID-19. This chain connects TRBV5-6 to TRBJ1-6; 8 bases are shared with TRBD1. The CDR3 protein is CASSPDRVSPLHF. For the CDR3, the DNA is TGTGCCAGCAGCCCGGACAGGGTTTCACCCCTCCACTTT.